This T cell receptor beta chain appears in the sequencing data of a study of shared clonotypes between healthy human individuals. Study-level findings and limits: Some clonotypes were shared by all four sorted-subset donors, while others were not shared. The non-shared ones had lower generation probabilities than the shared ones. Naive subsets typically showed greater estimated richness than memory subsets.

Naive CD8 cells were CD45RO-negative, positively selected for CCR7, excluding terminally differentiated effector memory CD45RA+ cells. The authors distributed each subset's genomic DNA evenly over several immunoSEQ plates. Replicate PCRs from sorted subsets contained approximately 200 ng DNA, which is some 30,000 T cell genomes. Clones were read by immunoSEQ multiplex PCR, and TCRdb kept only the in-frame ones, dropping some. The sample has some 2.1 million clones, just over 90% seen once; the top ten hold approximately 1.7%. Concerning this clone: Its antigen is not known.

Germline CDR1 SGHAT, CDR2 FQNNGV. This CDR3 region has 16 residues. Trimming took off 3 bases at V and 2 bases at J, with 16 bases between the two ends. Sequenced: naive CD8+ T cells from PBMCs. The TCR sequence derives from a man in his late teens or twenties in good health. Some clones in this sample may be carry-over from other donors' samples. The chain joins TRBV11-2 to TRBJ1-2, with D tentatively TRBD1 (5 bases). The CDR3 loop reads CASSLLGGTENYGYTF. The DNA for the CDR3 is TGTGCCAGCAGCTTGCTTGGGGGGACCGAGAACTATGGCTACACCTTC.